This TCR beta chain was profiled in a study of T cell responses to AZD1222 COVID-19 vaccine. Study conclusions and caveats: Baseline seropositives among AZD1222 recipients totaled only five to seven. White British donors predominated, females outnumbered males, and clonal diversity was possibly underestimated.

This table comes from immunoSEQ multiplex PCR, and its TCRdb copy is limited to in-frame clones, with some not included. The table records about 68,000 clones, around nine tenths of them present only once. Between the trimmed V and J ends, which lost 4 bases and 2 bases, there was a span of 10 bases. This CDR3 is 14 amino acids long. Germline values: CDR1 SGHRS, CDR2 YFSETQ. Turning to this clone: Its target is unknown.

This sample comprised peripheral blood, obtained on day 0 of AZD1222 vaccination. The J gene is TRBJ2-1, the V gene TRBV5-1; the D is unclear. The TCR comes from an adult in good health. CDR3 loop: CASSGGTPYNEQFF. DNA for the CDR3: TGCGCCAGCAGCGGTGGAACCCCCTACAATGAGCAGTTCTTC.